This paragraph reports one T cell receptor (beta chain). Its antigen is still unknown. These data belong to a study of OX40 agonist ivuxolimab in advanced cancers. On the study more broadly: Averaging about 60 years in age, with a range of roughly 23 to 80, the cohort was around 85% male. Overall study findings and caveats: Clonal expansion in partial responders at 0.1-3.0 mg/kg ranked among the lowest. No determination was made of the antigen specificity of the expanded peripheral T cells.

The repertoire was sequenced with immunoSEQ multiplex PCR; TCRdb's copy has only in-frame clones and lacks some. The data hold approximately 47,000 clones, with roughly 86% observed a single time. CDR1 and CDR2 from the germline V gene are SGHRS and YFSETQ. This CDR3 region has 16 residues. V dropped 4 bases and J dropped 3; count of bases not matched to a gene: 12. The source material was CD4+ or CD8+ T cells sorted from blood, sampled in a trial of the OX40 agonist ivuxolimab. This TCR derives from an adult with an advanced solid tumor such as melanoma, head and neck, liver or kidney cancer. The chain links TRBV5-1 to TRBJ2-5, with 7 bases matching TRBD2. CDR3 sequence reads: CASSRRGGSGKETQYF. The DNA for the CDR3 is TGCGCCAGCAGCCGACGGGGCGGGAGTGGCAAAGAGACCCAGTACTTC.